This TCR beta chain was retrieved from a study of shared clonotypes between healthy human individuals. Study-wide results and caveats: Non-shared clonotypes were found to have lower generation probabilities than the clonotypes that were shared by all four of the sorted-subset donors.

As defined, naive CD8 cells were CD45RO-negative and positively selected for CCR7, with terminally differentiated effector memory CD45RA+ cells excluded. The CDR3 loop spans 20 amino acids. V lost 3 bases to trimming and J lost 4 bases, with 31 bases between them. The V gene's germline CDR1 is MNHEY and CDR2 SMNVEV (reference sequence). With regard to this clone: The antigen remains unidentified.

Profiling relied on immunoSEQ multiplex PCR, and the TCRdb table lists in-frame clones only, not all of them. Found here are about 580,000 clones, roughly 98% of them singletons; the top ten hold around 0.3%. The sequenced material came from naive CD8+ T cells sorted from blood. This chain connects TRBV27 to TRBJ2-7, with a possible D match to TRBD1 (8 bases). The TCR originated in a young man in good health. The CDR3: CASSFPRGGDRFVGSYEQYF. CDR3 DNA: TGTGCCAGCAGTTTTCCGCGGGGAGGGGACAGGTTTGTCGGGTCATACGAGCAGTACTTC.